The present TCR beta chain was sequenced within a study of response to subunit inactivated influenza vaccine. This clonotype was observed many times. What it binds is not known. The study, taken as a whole, reports: T cells newly recruited by each seasonal influenza vaccination are few, the authors suggested.

In germline, CDR1 is DFQATT, CDR2 SNEGSKA (reference sequence). Trimming shortened V by 6 bases and J by 0 bases, and 16 bases separated the two germline ends. The CDR3 totals 15 residues. TCRdb reprocessed the RT-PCR reads with MiXCR, giving one entry per CDR3 protein. The profile shows almost 600,000 distinct CDR3 sequences, 13% to 15% of them singletons. The receptor's source is a man aged 45-65 years who received an inactivated influenza vaccine. Material: PBMCs from blood, obtained roughly 12 days after vaccination. V gene TRBV20-1 combines with J gene TRBJ2-3, with TRBD1 as a possible D gene (5 bases). CDR3 residues: CSARELATSTDTQYF. DNA for the CDR3: TGCAGTGCCAGGGAACTCGCCACTAGCACAGATACGCAGTATTTT.